The sequence of this T cell receptor (beta chain) was determined in a study of blood T cell repertoires in COVID-19. Across the study: Samples taken during acute and convalescent COVID-19 were collected in the United States, Italy and Spain. T cells, B-cell-depleted T cells, or PBMCs supplied cDNA or gDNA.

Sequenced by immunoSEQ multiplex PCR; TCRdb stores in-frame clones only, minus some. The sample gives fewer than 110,000 clones, 70% to 90% of which show up once; around 6.5% is in the top ten. V was trimmed by 1 base and J by 1 base, leaving 7 bases between them. CDR1 and CDR2 (germline): SGHDN, FVKESK. The CDR3 totals 14 residues. This sequence joins TRBV14 and TRBJ1-1, with D unclear. Material for sequencing was peripheral blood. The TCR comes from a man in his forties or fifties with active or convalescent COVID-19. Written as DNA, the CDR3 is TGTGCCAGCAGCCAAGTTCTACGGAACACTGAAGCTTTCTTT. Translating it yields CASSQVLRNTEAFF.